Shown below are 29 T cell receptor beta chains from a single sample sequenced in a study of blood T cell repertoires in COVID-19. Here immunoSEQ multiplex PCR was the method, and the copy in TCRdb shows in-frame clones only, minus some. The sample shows more than 350,000 clones, more than 80% of them seen only once. The sequenced material came from peripheral blood. The source of these receptors is a woman aged 25 to 45 with COVID-19, enrolled during active disease.

The chain carries TRBV11-2 and TRBJ1-1; possible D gene TRBD1, 5 bases. The CDR3 runs to 15 residues. Germline assignment: CDR1 SGHAT and CDR2 FQNNGV. The germline V and J ends were trimmed by 0 bases and 4 bases, with 12 bases remaining between them. The CDR3 sequence is CASSLDRWGGTEAFF. The CDR3 DNA reads as TGTGCCAGCAGCTTAGACCGGTGGGGGGGCACTGAAGCTTTCTTT.

The V call is TRBV4-1, the J call TRBJ2-5; D is ambiguous. The CDR3 is made up of 15 amino acids. CDR1 is MGHRA, CDR2 YSYEKL, per germline. V lost 4 bases, J lost 4 bases, and 16 bases lay in between. The DNA for the CDR3 is TGCGCCAGCAGCCCTGACTCTTTCCGCCGAGAGACCCAGTACTTC. It translates to CASSPDSFRRETQYF.

The CDR3 spells CASSLRQGETQYF. As DNA, the CDR3 is TGTGCCAGCAGCTTGCGTCAGGGAGAGACCCAGTACTTC. V is TRBV7-6 and J is TRBJ2-5; perhaps TRBD1 as D (5 bases). V dropped 3 bases and J dropped 4 bases, with 9 bases sitting between them. The CDR3 extends over 13 amino acids. CDR1 is SGHVS and CDR2 is FNYEAQ in the germline V gene. The full variable domain, rest sourced from reference TRBV7-6 and TRBJ2-5, is GAGVSQSPRYKVTKRGQDVALRCDPISGHVSLYWYRQALGQGPEFLTYFNYEAQQDKSGLPNDRFSAERPEGSISTLTIQRTEQRDSAMYRCASSLRQGETQYFGPGTRLLVL.

A few counts support this clone. The chain recombines TRBV19 with TRBJ1-1; 8 positions match TRBD1. The CDR3 loop spans 17 amino acids. Germline trimming cut 3 bases from V and 4 bases from J; bases unmatched to any gene: 13. Germline V gene data show CDR1 as LNHDA and CDR2 as SQIVND (reference sequence). The CDR3 protein is CASSIGQGRGVSTEAFF. The CDR3 region has the DNA TGTGCCAGTAGTATTGGACAGGGCAGGGGCGTTAGCACTGAAGCTTTCTTT. Looking up the rest from reference TRBV19 and TRBJ1-1 gives the full variable domain: DGGITQSPKYLFRKEGQNVTLSCEQNLNHDAMYWYRQDPGQGLRLIYYSQIVNDFQKGDIAEGYSVSREKKESFPLTVTSAQKNPTAFYLCASSIGQGRGVSTEAFFGQGTRLTVV.

This rearrangement joins TRBV6-1 to TRBJ2-3; D is unclear. The V end lost 2 bases, the J end lost 2 bases, and 14 bases lay between the germline ends. There are 16 residues in the CDR3. Germline loops: CDR1 MNHNS, CDR2 SASEGT. CDR3 loop: CASSESARRPTDTQYF. DNA for the CDR3: TGTGCCAGCAGTGAAAGCGCGCGCCGGCCCACAGATACGCAGTATTTT.

The gene calls are TRBV6-5 and TRBJ2-2, with 11 nucleotides matching TRBD1. After removal of 4 bases from V and 5 bases from J, the junction contained 3 bases not matched to a gene. CDR1 MNHEY and CDR2 SVGAGI come from the germline V gene. This CDR3 region has 15 residues. CDR3 nucleotides: TGTGCCAGCAGTTCAGGGGACAGGGGGACCGGGGAGCTGTTTTTT. This translates into CASSSGDRGTGELFF.

The chain has TRBV4-2 and TRBJ2-3, with D perhaps matching TRBD2 (6 bases). V lost 4 bases and J lost 2, with 13 bases in between. This CDR3 contains 15 residues. In germline, CDR1 is LGHNA, CDR2 YNFKEQ. CDR3 sequence reads: CASSRQTSDTDTQYF. The CDR3 region has the DNA TGTGCCAGCAGCCGACAGACTAGTGACACAGATACGCAGTATTTT.

The gene calls are TRBV18 and TRBJ1-4; 7 bases map to TRBD1. CDR1 and CDR2 (germline): KGHSH, LQKENI. V shed 6 bases, J shed 7 bases, and the junction held 8 bases outside the gene matches. The CDR3 contains 14 residues. The CDR3 region is CASSPRGQAEKLFF. The CDR3 coding sequence is TGTGCCAGCTCCCCCCGCGGACAGGCTGAAAAACTGTTTTTT.

The chain employs TRBV11-2 and TRBJ2-2; 7 bases are shared with TRBD1. Germline CDR1 is SGHAT and CDR2 is FQNNGV. CDR3 length equals 16 residues. J lost 2 bases, V lost 4 bases, and 7 bases had no gene match. The CDR3 bases are TGTGCCAGCAGCTCTCAGACAGGGACAAACACCGGGGAGCTGTTTTTT. It codes for CASSSQTGTNTGELFF. The variable domain in full, completed from reference TRBV11-2 and TRBJ2-2, reads EAGVAQSPRYKIIEKRQSVAFWCNPISGHATLYWYQQILGQGPKLLIQFQNNGVVDDSQLPKDRFSAERLKGVDSTLKIQPAKLEDSAVYLCASSSQTGTNTGELFFGEGSRLTVL.

This rearrangement joins TRBV6-1 to TRBJ2-7; TRBD1 matches at 8 bases. The CDR3 has 15 residues. The germline V gene has CDR1 MNHNS and CDR2 SASEGT. Trimming removed 3 bases from V and 3 bases from J; junction bases left unmatched: 7. This CDR3 reads CASSESRGLFYEQYV. The CDR3 DNA reads TGTGCCAGCAGTGAGTCCAGGGGGCTCTTCTACGAGCAGTACGTC.

The J gene is TRBJ1-1, the V gene TRBV2; 8 positions match TRBD1. V gave up 3 bases and J gave up 0 bases; unmatched junction bases: 3. From germline, CDR1 is SNHLY and CDR2 FYNNEI. The CDR3 is 15 amino acids. The CDR3 DNA is TGTGCCAGCAGTGAGGGGACAGGCATGAACACTGAAGCTTTCTTT. This translates into CASSEGTGMNTEAFF. Supplemented by reference TRBV2 and TRBJ1-1, the full variable domain reads EPEVTQTPSHQVTQMGQEVILRCVPISNHLYFYWYRQILGQKVEFLVSFYNNEISEKSEIFDDQFSVERPDGSNFTLKIRSTKLEDSAMYFCASSEGTGMNTEAFFGQGTRLTVV.

V and J are TRBV28 and TRBJ2-7; tentative D call: TRBD2 (5 bases). The CDR3 length is 15 residues. Per germline, CDR1 MDHEN and CDR2 SYDVKM. V dropped 6 bases and J dropped 5 bases, with 20 bases sitting between them. CDR3 in amino acids: CASSPSRGWYNEQYV. CDR3 nucleotide sequence: TGTGCCAGCAGCCCTAGTCGCGGGTGGTATAACGAGCAGTACGTC.

The chain joins TRBV18 to TRBJ2-1, with a tentative D call TRBD1 (5 bases). The length of the CDR3 is 13 residues. Per germline, CDR1 KGHSH and CDR2 LQKENI. V was clipped by 4 bases and J by 2 bases, with 6 bases between them. CDR3 in DNA: TGTGCCAGCTCACAGGGGCCCTACAATGAGCAGTTCTTC. This sequence encodes CASSQGPYNEQFF.

The rearrangement joins TRBV6-2 or TRBV6-3 to TRBJ2-7; 8 bases are a match to TRBD2. J was trimmed by 0 bases and V by 6 bases; bases with no gene match: 7. CDR3 size: 15 residues. Germline-derived CDR1 and CDR2 are MNHEY and SVGEGT. The CDR3 is CASSNGGERSYEQYF. CDR3 nucleotides: TGTGCCAGCAGCAACGGGGGGGAACGCTCCTACGAGCAGTACTTC.

The chain employs TRBV6-1 and TRBJ1-2, with TRBD1 identical over 12 bases. Losses at the gene ends were 3 bases for V and 7 bases for J; bases not matched to a gene: 6. The germline gives CDR1 MNHNS, CDR2 SASEGT. The CDR3 extends over 15 amino acids. The CDR3 DNA reads TGTGCCAGCAGTGAGTGGGGACAGGGGGCGAGTGGCTACACCTTC. It translates to CASSEWGQGASGYTF.

The gene calls are TRBV5-5 and TRBJ2-7, with 10 bases fitting TRBD1. CDR1 and CDR2 (germline): SGHKS, YYEKEE (reference sequence). This CDR3 region has 16 residues. Losses at the gene ends were 6 bases for V and 1 base for J; bases not matched to a gene: 10. This CDR3 is CASNSDRGSGSYEQYF. The CDR3, as DNA: TGTGCCAGCAATTCGGACAGGGGGTCTGGGTCCTACGAGCAGTACTTC.

The gene calls are TRBV18 and TRBJ1-3; maybe TRBD1 (5 bases). Trimming stripped 5 bases from V and 1 base from J, with 18 bases between. The CDR3 extends over 17 amino acids. Germline V lookup: CDR1 KGHSH, CDR2 LQKENI. Written as DNA, the CDR3 is TGTGCCAGCTCATCGGACAACCAACTGCTTTCTGGAAACACCATATATTTT. Translation: CASSSDNQLLSGNTIYF.

The rearrangement links TRBV5-8 to TRBJ2-3; TRBD1 matches at 9 bases. With V trimmed by 3 bases and J by 2 bases, 4 bases remained unmatched. CDR3 size: 15 residues. Germline-derived CDR1 and CDR2 are SGHTS and YDEGEE. The CDR3 reads CASSSGQGNTDTQYF. The CDR3, as DNA: TGTGCCAGCAGCTCGGGACAGGGAAACACAGATACGCAGTATTTT.

The chain uses TRBV18 and TRBJ1-1; weak D call: TRBD1 (6 bases). The CDR3 is 16 residues long. Germline CDR1 is KGHSH and CDR2 is LQKENI. The ends were cut back, 5 bases at V and 1 base at J, with 17 bases in the middle. CDR3 protein: CASSKDRLPSNTEAFF. The CDR3 nucleotides read TGTGCCAGCTCAAAAGACAGGCTTCCCTCGAACACTGAAGCTTTCTTT. Together with reference TRBV18 and TRBJ1-1, the CDR3 gives the full variable domain: NAGVMQNPRHLVRRRGQEARLRCSPMKGHSHVYWYRQLPEEGLKFMVYLQKENIIDESGMPKERFSAEFPKEGPSILRIQQVVRGDSAAYFCASSKDRLPSNTEAFFGQGTRLTVV.

Only one count was recorded for this clone. The rearrangement joins TRBV6-5 to TRBJ1-2; 8 positions agree with TRBD1. Germline loops: CDR1 MNHEY, CDR2 SVGAGI. The CDR3 runs 12 residues. Trimming took 7 bases from V and 9 from J; bases not matched to a gene: 7. Here the CDR3 reads CASTPTGARYTF. For the CDR3, the DNA is TGTGCCAGCACGCCGACAGGGGCGCGCTACACCTTC.

This chain links TRBV4-3 with TRBJ2-4; D is undetermined. The CDR3 runs to 14 residues. The ends were cut back, 2 bases at V and 0 bases at J, with 5 bases in the middle. Germline lookup yields CDR1 LGHNA and CDR2 YSLEER. The CDR3 bases are TGCGCCAGCAGCCAACTATTAGCCAAAAACATTCAGTACTTC. Translating gives CASSQLLAKNIQYF.

The chain carries TRBV6-2 or TRBV6-3 and TRBJ2-1; 9 bases align to TRBD1. The germline gives CDR1 MNHEY, CDR2 SVGEGT. This CDR3 spans 15 amino acids. Germline trimming cut 5 bases from V and 6 bases from J; bases unmatched to any gene: 8. In nucleotides, the CDR3 is TGTGCCAGCAGTGCACCTCAGGACAGGGGCAATGAGCAGTTCTTC. Amino acid sequence: CASSAPQDRGNEQFF.

The chain couples TRBV4-3 to TRBJ2-1; no clear D gene. Germline CDR1 is LGHNA and CDR2 is YSLEER. Trimming shortened V by 0 bases and J by 0 bases, and 15 bases separated the two germline ends. The CDR3 spans 18 residues. The CDR3 reads CASSQEPSRLNSYNEQFF. CDR3 DNA sequence: TGCGCCAGCAGCCAAGAACCCTCCCGGTTGAACTCCTACAATGAGCAGTTCTTC.

In regard to this clone: Additional DNA sequences in this sample encode the identical CDR3. The J gene is TRBJ2-3, the V gene TRBV24-1; TRBD2 agrees at 8 bases. V was clipped by 3 bases and J by 0 bases; unmatched bases: 1. Germline V CDR1 and CDR2: KGHDR, SFDVKD. This CDR3 is 15 amino acids long. This CDR3 reads CATSDTSGSTDTQYF. DNA for the CDR3: TGTGCCACCAGTGATACTAGCGGAAGCACAGATACGCAGTATTTT.

The V call is TRBV11-3, the J call TRBJ2-3, with TRBD2 matching over 8 bases. Germline lookup yields CDR1 SGHNT and CDR2 YENEEA. CDR3 length equals 15 residues. The trim removed 5 bases at V and 3 bases at J, leaving 7 bases unmatched. For the CDR3, the DNA is TGTGCCAGCAGCAGAGTGACTAGCGTGACAGATACGCAGTATTTT. Translated: CASSRVTSVTDTQYF.

V gene TRBV15 combines with J gene TRBJ2-2; 7 bases line up with TRBD1. The junction had 10 bases not matched to a gene; V was cut back by 0 bases and J by 3 bases. This CDR3 region has 18 residues. In germline, CDR1 is LNHNV, CDR2 YYDKDF (reference sequence). The CDR3 DNA reads as TGTGCCACCAGCAGAGATTCCCCTCGACAGGGCCACACCGGGGAGCTGTTTTTT. Amino acid sequence: CATSRDSPRQGHTGELFF.

This clone showed up just a few times. The genes are TRBV6-2 or TRBV6-3 and TRBJ1-1; the D gene is possibly TRBD1 (5 bases). The CDR3 totals 11 residues. Looked up from germline, CDR1 is MNHEY and CDR2 is SVGEGT. V lost 5 bases and J lost 10, with 11 bases in between. CDR3 region: CASSQGLGAFF. In DNA, the CDR3 is TGTGCCAGCAGTCAGGGCCTTGGAGCTTTCTTT.

The chain links TRBV5-4 to TRBJ2-1, with D tentatively TRBD2 (6 bases). The ends were cut back, 0 bases at V and 8 bases at J, with 9 bases in the middle. The CDR3 is 13 residues long. Germline lookup yields CDR1 SGHNT and CDR2 YYREEE (reference sequence). For the CDR3, the DNA is TGTGCCAGCAGCTTGGCAAGGGAGGATGAGCAGTTCTTC. The encoded protein is CASSLAREDEQFF.

The chain couples TRBV20-1 to TRBJ2-5, with TRBD1 as a possible D gene (6 bases). The CDR3 length is 12 residues. The V gene lost 3 bases and the J gene lost 3 bases, with 8 bases spanning the gap. CDR1 and CDR2 (germline): DFQATT, SNEGSKA (reference sequence). The CDR3 nucleotides are TGCAGTGCTAGTTACAGGGAAGAGACCCAGTACTTC. Its translation: CSASYREETQYF.